The table lists the clone carrying this TCR beta chain with a few counts. Its antigen remains unknown. The sample belongs to a study of T-cell memory formation after mild COVID-19. Germline assignment: CDR1 DFQATT and CDR2 SNEGSKA (reference sequence). This CDR3 has 14 amino acids. V dropped 4 bases and J dropped 3; count of bases not matched to a gene: 6. Whole-study findings and limits: Day 15 to 85 contracting clones showed balanced CD4/CD8; day 15 to 37 expanders favored CD4+. Researchers found some responding clones in pre-infection memory, a sign that cross-reactive memory joined. CD4+ contracting clones were mainly CM and EM; CD8+ ones, EMRA.

One entry per CDR3 protein, called by TCRdb with MiXCR from the 5' RACE reads. Here the sample spans about 150,000 distinct CDR3 sequences, approximately 15% being singletons. The chain has TRBV20-1 and TRBJ2-1; TRBD2 aligns across 7 bases. Material: PBMCs or a T cell subset sorted from them (not recorded which). The origin of this receptor is an adult woman who had mild COVID-19 (a few samples of this study predate the infection). Cell type and time point are not known. The CDR3 is CSAIEGGVYNEQFF. Written as DNA, the CDR3 is TGCAGTGCTATTGAGGGAGGGGTCTACAATGAGCAGTTCTTC.